This T cell receptor beta chain was sequenced during a study of blood T cell repertoires in COVID-19. Germline V gene sequence: CDR1 MDHEN, CDR2 SYDVKM. V gave up 8 bases and J gave up 1 base; unmatched junction bases: 4. The CDR3 sequence is 15 residues long. Here immunoSEQ multiplex PCR was the method, and the copy in TCRdb shows in-frame clones only, minus some. The sample lists under 85,000 clones, roughly 89% seen once, with 3.5% to 4% in the top ten. This TCR was sampled from a man aged 45 to 65 with acute or convalescent COVID-19. Sequencing used peripheral blood. V and J are TRBV28 and TRBJ2-6, with 8 bases fitting TRBD1. This chain's CDR3 is CASGTGPSGANVLTF. In DNA, the CDR3 is TGTGCCAGCGGGACAGGTCCATCTGGGGCCAACGTCCTGACTTTC. The full variable domain, with the rest looked up from reference TRBV28 and TRBJ2-6, is DVKVTQSSRYLVKRTGEKVFLECVQDMDHENMFWYRQDPGLGLRLIYFSYDVKMKEKGDIPEGYSVSREKKERFSLILESASTNQTSMYLCASGTGPSGANVLTFGAGSRLTVL.